Presented here are 25 T cell receptor beta chains from one specimen sequenced in a study of cytomegalovirus exposure and HLA in healthy donors. PCR involved 60 Vbeta and 13 Jbeta primers. Sequenced by immunoSEQ multiplex PCR; TCRdb stores in-frame clones only, minus some. The sample consists of around 200,000 clones, around three quarters of them appearing once. The sample was PBMCs. Receptors originate from a young woman in good health and CMV-seropositive.

The genes are TRBV14 and TRBJ2-7, with 7 bases that match TRBD1. The CDR3 length is 15 residues. In germline, CDR1 is SGHDN, CDR2 FVKESK. The J segment lost 3 bases and the V segment lost 1 base, leaving 6 bases of the junction unmatched. CDR3: CASSQGGTVFYEQYF. Here the CDR3 DNA reads TGTGCCAGCAGCCAAGGAGGGACAGTTTTCTACGAGCAGTACTTC.

This chain links TRBV19 with TRBJ2-2; 8 nucleotides line up with TRBD1. Germline V gene data show CDR1 as LNHDA and CDR2 as SQIVND (reference sequence). Trimming removed 10 bases from V and 0 bases from J; junction bases left unmatched: 4. CDR3 length: 14 amino acids. The CDR3 loop is CATKTGANTGELFF. CDR3 nucleotide sequence: TGTGCCACTAAGACAGGGGCGAACACCGGGGAGCTGTTTTTT.

The V gene is TRBV7-2, the J gene TRBJ2-5; a possible D gene is TRBD2 (7 bases). With 3 bases removed from V and 5 bases from J, the gap between germline ends came to 10 bases. Germline-derived CDR1 and CDR2 are SGHTA and FQGNSA. The CDR3 is 13 residues long. The CDR3 DNA reads TGTGCCAGCAGCTTCGGGGGGCAGGAGACCCAGTACTTC. Protein: CASSFGGQETQYF.

The chain employs TRBV18 and TRBJ1-1; tentatively, D is TRBD1 (5 bases). The ends were cut back, 3 bases at V and 4 bases at J, with 12 bases in the middle. The germline V gene encodes CDR1 KGHSH and CDR2 LQKENI. This CDR3 has 14 residues. Here the CDR3 DNA reads TGTGCCAGCTCACCCGACGACAGAGCCACTGAAGCTTTCTTT. Translated: CASSPDDRATEAFF. Together with reference TRBV18 and TRBJ1-1, the CDR3 gives the full variable domain: NAGVMQNPRHLVRRRGQEARLRCSPMKGHSHVYWYRQLPEEGLKFMVYLQKENIIDESGMPKERFSAEFPKEGPSILRIQQVVRGDSAAYFCASSPDDRATEAFFGQGTRLTVV.

The J gene is TRBJ2-7, the V gene TRBV5-1; 10 bases fit TRBD2. Germline V lookup: CDR1 SGHRS, CDR2 YFSETQ. CDR3 length: 16 residues. V trimming: 0 bases; J trimming: 9 bases; junction bases outside the gene matches: 12. The CDR3 loop is CASSLDASGGFSGQYF. CDR3 sequence (DNA): TGCGCCAGCAGCTTGGATGCTAGCGGGGGTTTTTCGGGGCAGTACTTC.

The chain couples TRBV28 to TRBJ1-4, with a possible D match to TRBD1 (6 bases). Germline V lookup: CDR1 MDHEN, CDR2 SYDVKM. This CDR3 is 15 amino acids long. V shed 3 bases and J shed 7 bases, with 15 bases lying between them. The CDR3: CASSFSGGAFEKLFF. The CDR3 nucleotides are TGTGCCAGCAGTTTCTCGGGGGGCGCGTTTGAAAAACTGTTTTTT.

The chain recombines TRBV18 with TRBJ2-5; weak D call: TRBD1 (6 bases). Trimming took 0 bases from V and 2 from J, leaving 13 bases between them. CDR1 KGHSH and CDR2 LQKENI come from the germline V gene. This CDR3 has 16 residues. CDR3: CASSPPRRGGQETQYF. CDR3 bases: TGTGCCAGCTCACCACCGCGTAGAGGGGGACAAGAGACCCAGTACTTC.

The V call is TRBV28, the J call TRBJ1-1, with 7 nucleotides matching TRBD1. The CDR3 length is 15 residues. V dropped 6 bases and J dropped 5; count of bases not matched to a gene: 12. From germline, CDR1 is MDHEN and CDR2 SYDVKM. CDR3 protein: CASSSPTGSGTEAFF. The CDR3 DNA is TGTGCCAGCAGCAGTCCGACAGGGTCAGGGACTGAAGCTTTCTTT.

The rearrangement links TRBV19 to TRBJ2-7; tentative D call: TRBD1 (5 bases). The germline CDR1 and CDR2 sequences are LNHDA and SQIVND (reference sequence). The CDR3 spans 14 residues. Trimming cost V 5 bases and J 0 bases, with 11 bases left between them. The DNA for the CDR3 is TGTGCCAGTAGTCCTAGACAGAGCTCCTACGAGCAGTACTTC. Translating gives CASSPRQSSYEQYF.

Worth noting for this clone: Other DNA sequences in the same sample also yield this CDR3. The V and J genes are TRBV5-1 and TRBJ1-2, with D perhaps matching TRBD1 (5 bases). CDR3 size: 13 residues. With 2 bases removed from V and 2 bases from J, the gap between germline ends came to 7 bases. The germline CDR1 and CDR2 sequences are SGHRS and YFSETQ. The CDR3 sequence is CASSFGGNYGYTF. Written as DNA, the CDR3 is TGCGCCAGCAGCTTTGGGGGGAACTATGGCTACACCTTC.

The J gene is TRBJ2-1, the V gene TRBV5-4; possibly TRBD1 for D (5 bases). Deletions cut 5 bases from V and 5 bases from J, with 17 bases between. CDR1 is SGHNT, CDR2 YYREEE, per germline (reference sequence). This CDR3 is built from 15 residues. CDR3 residues: CASSQNQGPDNEQFF. The DNA for the CDR3 is TGTGCCAGCAGTCAAAACCAGGGTCCCGACAATGAGCAGTTCTTC.

For this clone: The sample holds other DNA sequences that translate to the same CDR3. This chain uses TRBV28 with TRBJ1-5; D unresolved. Germline-derived CDR1 and CDR2 are MDHEN and SYDVKM. The CDR3 has 12 amino acids. Trimming cost V 1 base and J 5 bases, with 3 bases left between them. This chain's CDR3 is CASSLSDQPQHF. CDR3 nucleotide sequence: TGTGCCAGCAGTTTATCTGATCAGCCCCAGCATTTT.

As DNA, the CDR3 is TGCAGCGTTGAAGTAGGGGGCGGGGAGACCCAGTACTTC. Translation gives CSVEVGGGETQYF. The chain uses TRBV29-1 and TRBJ2-5, with 7 positions matching TRBD1. This CDR3 contains 13 residues. The germline V gene has CDR1 SQVTM and CDR2 ANQGSEA. Unmatched junction bases numbered 4, after V lost 1 base and J lost 5 bases.

In this sample, this clone turned up once. The chain is built from TRBV10-2 and TRBJ1-1; D is unclear. Germline CDR1 and CDR2: WSHSY and SAAADI. Between the trimmed V and J ends, which lost 4 bases and 1 base, there was a span of 10 bases. The CDR3 extends over 14 amino acids. Written as DNA, the CDR3 is TGCGCCAGCAGTGTAACGGTAAAGAACACTGAAGCTTTCTTT. Translation gives CASSVTVKNTEAFF.

The chain combines TRBV9 with TRBJ1-4, with D perhaps TRBD1 (6 bases). Germline V gene data show CDR1 as SGDLS and CDR2 as YYNGEE. V was pared by 4 bases and J by 7 bases, with 17 bases between. CDR3 length equals 15 residues. The CDR3: CASSSQGQGSEKLFF. The CDR3 DNA reads TGTGCCAGCAGCTCCCAAGGGCAGGGGAGTGAAAAACTGTTTTTT.

This sequence joins TRBV10-2 and TRBJ2-5; no firm D call. The V end was cut by 0 bases, the J end by 5 bases, with 10 bases between. Germline V gene sequence: CDR1 WSHSY, CDR2 SAAADI. The CDR3 extends over 14 amino acids. CDR3 residues: CASSESRVRETQYF. The CDR3 nucleotides are TGCGCCAGCAGTGAGTCCCGGGTGCGGGAGACCCAGTACTTC.

The chain combines TRBV30 with TRBJ1-5; 7 nucleotides agree with TRBD1. The germline V gene encodes CDR1 GTSNPN and CDR2 SVGIG (reference sequence). The V gene end was trimmed by 1 base and the J gene end by 8 bases; junction bases not matched to a gene: 8. This CDR3 region has 14 residues. CDR3 sequence: CAWSGGQPSEPQHF. The CDR3 bases are TGTGCCTGGAGTGGGGGACAGCCTTCTGAGCCCCAGCATTTT.

V is TRBV25-1 and J is TRBJ2-7; 9 nucleotides agree with TRBD1. V lost 0 bases to trimming and J lost 7 bases; unmatched junction nucleotides: 7. Germline loops: CDR1 MGHDK, CDR2 SYGVNS. The CDR3 sequence is 15 residues long. CDR3 nucleotides: TGTGCCAGCAGTGAATATGGAACAGGGGGCGAGGAGCAGTACTTC. Residues: CASSEYGTGGEEQYF.

In this sample, this clone turned up a few times. The rearrangement uses TRBV6-6 and TRBJ1-6; a possible D gene is TRBD1 (5 bases). Trimming pared 6 bases from V and 10 bases from J, leaving 22 bases between. This CDR3 region has 16 residues. Germline CDR1 is MNHNY and CDR2 is SVGAGI (reference sequence). CDR3 amino acids: CASRYAHRGGGSPLHF. The CDR3, as DNA: TGTGCCAGCAGATACGCTCATCGGGGGGGAGGGTCACCCCTCCACTTT.

The chain recombines TRBV5-4 with TRBJ2-2; D not resolved. Trimming left V 0 bases short and J 0 bases short, with 6 bases between. This CDR3 is built from 15 residues. Germline V lookup: CDR1 SGHNT, CDR2 YYREEE (reference sequence). This CDR3 is CASSLVAANTGELFF. The CDR3 DNA reads as TGTGCCAGCAGCTTGGTGGCAGCGAACACCGGGGAGCTGTTTTTT.

This clone has more than one count but fewer than ten. The CDR3 DNA reads as TGTGCCAGCAGCGCTGGGACAGGGGGGTACTATGGCTACACCTTC. Translation gives CASSAGTGGYYGYTF. V usage is TRBV9 and J usage is TRBJ1-2, with TRBD1 identical over 11 bases. The V and J ends lost 3 bases and 3 bases, in that order; junction bases with no gene match: 4. Germline V lookup: CDR1 SGDLS, CDR2 YYNGEE. This CDR3 region has 15 residues.

The CDR3 reads CASSLVGSFDEQYF. CDR3 bases: TGTGCCAGCAGTCTTGTCGGGAGTTTCGACGAGCAGTACTTC. V usage is TRBV11-2 and J usage is TRBJ2-7; possible D gene TRBD2, 6 bases. Trimming pared 6 bases from V and 5 bases from J, leaving 17 bases between. The germline V gene has CDR1 SGHAT and CDR2 FQNNGV. The CDR3 sequence is 14 residues long.

This chain joins TRBV5-8 and TRBJ2-5, with a possible D match to TRBD1 (6 bases). From germline, CDR1 is SGHTS and CDR2 YDEGEE. V was cut by 6 bases and J by 5 bases, with 20 bases left in between. This CDR3 has 15 residues. The chain's CDR3 is CASTLGNREGETQYF. Here the CDR3 DNA reads TGTGCCAGCACCCTGGGTAACAGGGAAGGGGAGACCCAGTACTTC.

About this clone: The same CDR3 can be traced to other DNA sequences in this sample. The V and J genes are TRBV6-1 and TRBJ1-2; D unclear. Trimming left V 3 bases short and J 4 bases short, with 6 bases between. This CDR3 comprises 12 residues. Germline CDR1 reads MNHNS; CDR2 reads SASEGT. This CDR3 reads CASSDFLYGYTF. As DNA, the CDR3 is TGTGCCAGCAGTGACTTTCTCTATGGCTACACCTTC.

The rearrangement joins TRBV4-1 to TRBJ1-1; 9 positions agree with TRBD1. In germline, CDR1 is MGHRA, CDR2 YSYEKL. This CDR3 is 14 amino acids long. Losses at the gene ends were 3 bases for V and 10 bases for J; bases not matched to a gene: 9. The CDR3 loop reads CASSQDRDRERAFF. The CDR3 DNA sequence: TGCGCCAGCAGCCAGGACCGGGACAGGGAAAGAGCTTTCTTT.